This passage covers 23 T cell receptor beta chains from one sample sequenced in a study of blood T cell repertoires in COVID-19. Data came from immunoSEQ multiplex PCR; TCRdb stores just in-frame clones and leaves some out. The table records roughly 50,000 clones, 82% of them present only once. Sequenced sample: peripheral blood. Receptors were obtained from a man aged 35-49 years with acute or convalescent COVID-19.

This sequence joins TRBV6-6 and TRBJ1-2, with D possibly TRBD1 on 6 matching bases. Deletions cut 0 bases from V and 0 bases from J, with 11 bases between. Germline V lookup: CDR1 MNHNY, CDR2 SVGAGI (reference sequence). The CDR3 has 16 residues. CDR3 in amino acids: CASSYSGQPSNYGYTF. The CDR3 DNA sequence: TGTGCCAGCAGTTACTCTGGACAGCCCTCTAACTATGGCTACACCTTC.

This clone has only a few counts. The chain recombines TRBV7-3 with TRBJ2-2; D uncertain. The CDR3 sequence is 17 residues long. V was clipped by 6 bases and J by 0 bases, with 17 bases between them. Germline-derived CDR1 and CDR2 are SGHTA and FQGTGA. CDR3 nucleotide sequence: TGTGCCAGCAGACCGAGTGACCCCGGAGCGAACACCGGGGAGCTGTTTTTT. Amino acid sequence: CASRPSDPGANTGELFF.

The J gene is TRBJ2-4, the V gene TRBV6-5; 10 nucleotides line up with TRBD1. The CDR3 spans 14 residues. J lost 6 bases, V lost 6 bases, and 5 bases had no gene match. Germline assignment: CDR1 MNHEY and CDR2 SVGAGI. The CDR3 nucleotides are TGTGCCAGCAGCCTGGGACAGGGGAGAAACATTCAGTACTTC. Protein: CASSLGQGRNIQYF.

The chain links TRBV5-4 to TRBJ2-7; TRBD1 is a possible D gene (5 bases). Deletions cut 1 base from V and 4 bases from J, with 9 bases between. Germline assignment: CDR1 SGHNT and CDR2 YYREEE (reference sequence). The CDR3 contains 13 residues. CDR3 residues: CASSLPGKYEQYF. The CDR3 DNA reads TGTGCCAGCAGCTTGCCAGGGAAATACGAGCAGTACTTC.

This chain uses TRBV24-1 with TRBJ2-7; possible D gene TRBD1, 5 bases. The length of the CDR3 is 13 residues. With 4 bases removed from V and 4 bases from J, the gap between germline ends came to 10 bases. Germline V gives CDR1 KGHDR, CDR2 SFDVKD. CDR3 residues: CATSEGARYEQYF. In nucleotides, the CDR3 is TGTGCCACCAGTGAAGGGGCGCGATACGAGCAGTACTTC.

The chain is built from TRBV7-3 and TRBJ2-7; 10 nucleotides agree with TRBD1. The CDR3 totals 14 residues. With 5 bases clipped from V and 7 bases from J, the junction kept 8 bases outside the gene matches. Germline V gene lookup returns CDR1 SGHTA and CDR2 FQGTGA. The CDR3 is CASSRGTGVEEQYF. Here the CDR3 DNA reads TGTGCCAGCAGCCGCGGGACAGGGGTGGAGGAGCAGTACTTC.

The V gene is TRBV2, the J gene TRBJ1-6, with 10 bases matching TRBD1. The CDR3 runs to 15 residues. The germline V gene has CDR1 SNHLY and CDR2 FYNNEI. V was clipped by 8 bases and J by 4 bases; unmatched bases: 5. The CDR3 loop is CASLRDRGYNSPLHF. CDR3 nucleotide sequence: TGTGCCAGCCTCCGGGACAGGGGATATAATTCACCCCTCCACTTT.

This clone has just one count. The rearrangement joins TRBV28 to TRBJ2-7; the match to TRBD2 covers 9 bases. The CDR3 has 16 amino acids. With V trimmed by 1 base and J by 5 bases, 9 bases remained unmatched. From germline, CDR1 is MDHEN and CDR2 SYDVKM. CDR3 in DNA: TGTGCCAGCAGTTTATCCAGCGGGGGGACCAGGAACGAGCAGTACTTC. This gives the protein CASSLSSGGTRNEQYF.

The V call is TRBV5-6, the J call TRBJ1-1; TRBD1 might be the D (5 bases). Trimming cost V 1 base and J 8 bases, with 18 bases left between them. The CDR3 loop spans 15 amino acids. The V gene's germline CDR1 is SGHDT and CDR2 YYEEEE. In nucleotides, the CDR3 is TGTGCCAGCAGCTTGAGGGGCCGTCGTGGGATCGAAGCTTTCTTT. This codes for CASSLRGRRGIEAFF. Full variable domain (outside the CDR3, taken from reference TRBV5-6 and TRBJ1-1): DAGVTQSPTHLIKTRGQQVTLRCSPKSGHDTVSWYQQALGQGPQFIFQYYEEEERQRGNFPDRFSGHQFPNYSSELNVNALLLGDSALYLCASSLRGRRGIEAFFGQGTRLTVV.

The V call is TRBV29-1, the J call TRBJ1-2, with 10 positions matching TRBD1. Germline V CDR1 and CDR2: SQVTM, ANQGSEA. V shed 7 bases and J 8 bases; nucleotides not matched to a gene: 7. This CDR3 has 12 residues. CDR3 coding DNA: TGCAGCGAAGGGGGACAGGGGAAAGGCTACACCTTC. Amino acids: CSEGGQGKGYTF.

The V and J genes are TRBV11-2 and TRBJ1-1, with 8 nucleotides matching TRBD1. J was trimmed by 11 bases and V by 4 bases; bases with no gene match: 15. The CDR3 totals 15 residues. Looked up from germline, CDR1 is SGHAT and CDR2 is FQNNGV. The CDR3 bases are TGTGCCAGCAGCTCATCATCAGGGGGCGAGATCGGGGCTTTCTTT. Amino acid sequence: CASSSSSGGEIGAFF.

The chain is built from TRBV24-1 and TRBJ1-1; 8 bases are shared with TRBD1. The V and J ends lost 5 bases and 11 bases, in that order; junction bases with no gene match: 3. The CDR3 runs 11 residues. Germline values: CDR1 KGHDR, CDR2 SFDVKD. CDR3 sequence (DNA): TGTGCCACCAGTGCCCAGGGGGCTGCTTTCTTT. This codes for CATSAQGAAFF.

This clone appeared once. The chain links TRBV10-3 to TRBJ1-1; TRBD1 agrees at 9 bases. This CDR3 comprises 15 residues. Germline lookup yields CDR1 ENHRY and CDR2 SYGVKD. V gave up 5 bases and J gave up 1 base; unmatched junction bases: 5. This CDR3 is CAISSRGQGNTEAFF. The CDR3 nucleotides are TGTGCCATCAGTTCAAGGGGACAGGGGAACACTGAAGCTTTCTTT.

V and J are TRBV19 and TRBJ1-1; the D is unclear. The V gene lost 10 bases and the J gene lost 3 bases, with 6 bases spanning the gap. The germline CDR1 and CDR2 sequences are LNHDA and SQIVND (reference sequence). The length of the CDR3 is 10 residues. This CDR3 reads CATGYTEAFF. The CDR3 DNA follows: TGTGCCACCGGTTACACTGAAGCTTTCTTT.

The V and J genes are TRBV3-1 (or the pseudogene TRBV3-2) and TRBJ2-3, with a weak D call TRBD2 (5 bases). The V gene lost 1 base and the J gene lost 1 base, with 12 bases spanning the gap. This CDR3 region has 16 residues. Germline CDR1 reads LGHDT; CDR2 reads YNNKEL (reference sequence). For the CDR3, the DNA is TGTGCCAGCAGCCAAGCCGGGGTCTCCCGCACAGATACGCAGTATTTT. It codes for CASSQAGVSRTDTQYF.

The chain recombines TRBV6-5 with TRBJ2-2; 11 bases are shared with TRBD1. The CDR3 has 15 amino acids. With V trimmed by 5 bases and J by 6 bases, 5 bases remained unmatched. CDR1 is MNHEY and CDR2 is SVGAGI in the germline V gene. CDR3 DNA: TGTGCCAGCAGTCCGGGACAGGGGGGTCCCGGGGAGCTGTTTTTT. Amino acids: CASSPGQGGPGELFF.

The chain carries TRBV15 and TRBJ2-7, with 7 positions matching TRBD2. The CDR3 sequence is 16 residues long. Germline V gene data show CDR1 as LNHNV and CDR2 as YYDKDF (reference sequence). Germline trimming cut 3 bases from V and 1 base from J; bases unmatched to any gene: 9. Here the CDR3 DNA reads TGTGCCACCAGCAGGGTTGAGCGGGGAGCATCCTACGAGCAGTACTTC. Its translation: CATSRVERGASYEQYF.

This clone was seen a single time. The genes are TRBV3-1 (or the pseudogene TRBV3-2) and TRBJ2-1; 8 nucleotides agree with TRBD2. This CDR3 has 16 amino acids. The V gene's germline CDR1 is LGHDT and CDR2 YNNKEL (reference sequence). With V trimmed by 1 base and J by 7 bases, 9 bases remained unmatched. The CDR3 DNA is TGTGCCAGCAGCCAAGGTTGGACTAGCTCCGGAAATGAGCAGTTCTTC. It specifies CASSQGWTSSGNEQFF.

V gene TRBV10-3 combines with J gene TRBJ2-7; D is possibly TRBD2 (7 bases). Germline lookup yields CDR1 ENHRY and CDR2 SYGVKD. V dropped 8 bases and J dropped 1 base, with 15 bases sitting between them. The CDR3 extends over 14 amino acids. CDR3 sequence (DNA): TGTGCCATCCGTCGGGGGGCGGATTCCTACGAGCAGTACTTC. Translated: CAIRRGADSYEQYF.

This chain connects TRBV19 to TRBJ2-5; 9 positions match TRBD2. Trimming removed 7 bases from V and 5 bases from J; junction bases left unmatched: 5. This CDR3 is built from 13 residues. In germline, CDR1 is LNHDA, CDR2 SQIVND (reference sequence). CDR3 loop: CASTPLAGETQYF. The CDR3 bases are TGTGCCAGTACCCCCCTAGCGGGGGAGACCCAGTACTTC.

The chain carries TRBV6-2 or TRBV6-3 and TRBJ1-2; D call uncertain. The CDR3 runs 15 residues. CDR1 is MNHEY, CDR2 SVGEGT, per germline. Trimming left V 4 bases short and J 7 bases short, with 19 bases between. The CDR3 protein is CASSFPVRTLSGYTF. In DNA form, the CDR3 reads TGTGCCAGCAGTTTCCCCGTTCGCACCTTGAGTGGCTACACCTTC.

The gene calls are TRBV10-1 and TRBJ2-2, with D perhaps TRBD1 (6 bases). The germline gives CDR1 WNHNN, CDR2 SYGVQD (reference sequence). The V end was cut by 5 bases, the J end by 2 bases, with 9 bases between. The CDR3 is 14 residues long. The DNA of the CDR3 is TGCGCCAGCAGTCCACAGGGAAACACCGGGGAGCTGTTTTTT. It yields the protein CASSPQGNTGELFF.

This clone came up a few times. The chain's CDR3 is CAWSLQGTVYGYTF. CDR3 DNA sequence: TGTGCCTGGAGTCTACAGGGGACCGTCTATGGCTACACCTTC. V and J are TRBV30 and TRBJ1-2, with 7 bases fitting TRBD1. CDR3 length: 14 residues. Germline values: CDR1 GTSNPN, CDR2 SVGIG (reference sequence). The V segment lost 2 bases and the J segment 4 bases; nucleotides outside the gene matches: 7.